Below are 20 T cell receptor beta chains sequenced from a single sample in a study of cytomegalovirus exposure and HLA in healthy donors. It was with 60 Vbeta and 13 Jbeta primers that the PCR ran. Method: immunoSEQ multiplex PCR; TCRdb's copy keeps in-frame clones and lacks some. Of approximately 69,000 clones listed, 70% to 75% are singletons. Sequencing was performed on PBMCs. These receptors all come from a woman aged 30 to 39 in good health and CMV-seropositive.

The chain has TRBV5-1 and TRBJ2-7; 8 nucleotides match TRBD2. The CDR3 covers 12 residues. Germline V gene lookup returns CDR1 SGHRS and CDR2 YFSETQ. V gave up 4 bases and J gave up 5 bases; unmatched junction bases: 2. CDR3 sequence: CASSPGGHEQYF. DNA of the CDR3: TGCGCCAGCAGCCCGGGGGGGCACGAGCAGTACTTC. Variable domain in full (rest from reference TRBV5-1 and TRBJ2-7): KAGVTQTPRYLIKTRGQQVTLSCSPISGHRSVSWYQQTPGQGLQFLFEYFSETQRNKGNFPGRFSGRQFSNSRSEMNVSTLELGDSALYLCASSPGGHEQYFGPGTRLTVT.

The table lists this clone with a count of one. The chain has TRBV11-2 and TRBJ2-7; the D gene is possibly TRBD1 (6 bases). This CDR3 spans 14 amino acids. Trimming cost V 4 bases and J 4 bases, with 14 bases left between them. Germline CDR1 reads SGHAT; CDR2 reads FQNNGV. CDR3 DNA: TGTGCCAGCAGCTCGGGTTCAGGGGCGTACGAGCAGTACTTC. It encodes CASSSGSGAYEQYF.

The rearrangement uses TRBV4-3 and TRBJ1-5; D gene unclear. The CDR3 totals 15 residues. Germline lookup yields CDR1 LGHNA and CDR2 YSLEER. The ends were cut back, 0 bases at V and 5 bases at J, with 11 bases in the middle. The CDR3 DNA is TGCGCCAGCAGCCAAGATGCCGCGGGGTATCAGCCCCAGCATTTT. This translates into CASSQDAAGYQPQHF.

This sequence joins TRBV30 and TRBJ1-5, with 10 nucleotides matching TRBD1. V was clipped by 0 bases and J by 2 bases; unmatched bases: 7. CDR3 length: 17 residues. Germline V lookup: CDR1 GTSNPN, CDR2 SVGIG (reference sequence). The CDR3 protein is CAWSVFGGQGGNQPQHF. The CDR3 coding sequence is TGTGCCTGGAGTGTATTTGGTGGACAGGGGGGCAATCAGCCCCAGCATTTT.

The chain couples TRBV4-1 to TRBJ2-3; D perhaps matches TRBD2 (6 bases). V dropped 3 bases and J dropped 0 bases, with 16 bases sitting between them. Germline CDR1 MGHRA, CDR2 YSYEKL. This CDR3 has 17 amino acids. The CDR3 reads CASSQGLARSSTDTQYF. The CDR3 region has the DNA TGCGCCAGCAGCCAGGGACTCGCTAGATCTAGCACAGATACGCAGTATTTT.

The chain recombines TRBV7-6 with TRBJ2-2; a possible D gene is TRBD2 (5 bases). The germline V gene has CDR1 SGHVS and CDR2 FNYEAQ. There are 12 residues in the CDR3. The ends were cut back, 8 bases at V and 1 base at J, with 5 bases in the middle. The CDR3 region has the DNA TGTGCCAGCCGGGGGAACACCGGGGAGCTGTTTTTT. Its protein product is CASRGNTGELFF.

CDR3 sequence reads: CSVSGGLVGRGYTF. The CDR3 region has the DNA TGCAGCGTGTCGGGGGGCCTGGTGGGGAGAGGCTACACCTTC. This chain uses TRBV29-1 with TRBJ1-2, with TRBD1 as a possible D gene (6 bases). Looked up from germline, CDR1 is SQVTM and CDR2 is ANQGSEA. There are 14 residues in the CDR3. The V gene lost 6 bases and the J gene lost 8 bases, with 22 bases spanning the gap.

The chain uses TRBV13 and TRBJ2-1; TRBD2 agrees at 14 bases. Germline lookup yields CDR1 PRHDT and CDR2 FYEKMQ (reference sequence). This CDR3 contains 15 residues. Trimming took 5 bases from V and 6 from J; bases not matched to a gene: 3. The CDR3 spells CASSPGLAGGNEQFF. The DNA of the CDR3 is TGTGCCAGCAGCCCTGGACTAGCGGGGGGCAATGAGCAGTTCTTC. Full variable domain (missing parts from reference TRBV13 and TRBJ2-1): AAGVIQSPRHLIKEKRETATLKCYPIPRHDTVYWYQQGPGQDPQFLISFYEKMQSDKGSIPDRFSAQQFSDYHSELNMSSLELGDSALYFCASSPGLAGGNEQFFGPGTRLTVL.

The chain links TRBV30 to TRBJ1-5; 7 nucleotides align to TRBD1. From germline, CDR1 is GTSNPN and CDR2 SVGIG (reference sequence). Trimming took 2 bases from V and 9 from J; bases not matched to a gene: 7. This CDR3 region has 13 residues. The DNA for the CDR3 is TGTGCCTGGAGTCAGACAGGGTGGAGGCCCCAGCATTTT. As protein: CAWSQTGWRPQHF.

The CDR3 reads CASSPLRYEQFF. The CDR3, as DNA: TGTGCCAGCTCACCTCTGCGCTATGAGCAGTTCTTC. V and J are TRBV18 and TRBJ2-1; unclear D gene. The CDR3 runs to 12 residues. Per germline, CDR1 KGHSH and CDR2 LQKENI. V shed 3 bases and J shed 8 bases, with 8 bases lying between them.

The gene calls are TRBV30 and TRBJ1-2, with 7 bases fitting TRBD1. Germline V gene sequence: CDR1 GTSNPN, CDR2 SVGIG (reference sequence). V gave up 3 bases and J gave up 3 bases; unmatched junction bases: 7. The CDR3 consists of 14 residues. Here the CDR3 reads CAWRLSDRYYGYTF. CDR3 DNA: TGTGCCTGGAGATTGTCGGACAGGTACTATGGCTACACCTTC.

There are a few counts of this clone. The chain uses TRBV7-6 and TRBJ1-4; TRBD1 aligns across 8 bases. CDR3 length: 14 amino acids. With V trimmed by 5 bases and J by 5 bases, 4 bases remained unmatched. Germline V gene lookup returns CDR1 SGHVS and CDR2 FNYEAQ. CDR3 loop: CASSRGQANEKLFF. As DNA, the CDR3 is TGTGCCAGCAGCCGGGGACAGGCAAATGAAAAACTGTTTTTT. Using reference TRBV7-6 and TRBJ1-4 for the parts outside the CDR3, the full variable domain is GAGVSQSPRYKVTKRGQDVALRCDPISGHVSLYWYRQALGQGPEFLTYFNYEAQQDKSGLPNDRFSAERPEGSISTLTIQRTEQRDSAMYRCASSRGQANEKLFFGSGTQLSVL.

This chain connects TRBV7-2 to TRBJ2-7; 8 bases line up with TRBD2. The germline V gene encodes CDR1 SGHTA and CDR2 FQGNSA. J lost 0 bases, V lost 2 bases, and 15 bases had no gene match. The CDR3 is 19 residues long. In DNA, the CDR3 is TGTGCCAGCAGCTTAAAGATAGCGGGATGGGGCGCAGACTCCTACGAGCAGTACTTC. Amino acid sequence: CASSLKIAGWGADSYEQYF.

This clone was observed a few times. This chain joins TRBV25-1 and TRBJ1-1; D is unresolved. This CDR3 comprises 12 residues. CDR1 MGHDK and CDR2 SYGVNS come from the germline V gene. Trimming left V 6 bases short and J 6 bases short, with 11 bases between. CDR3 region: CASRGRRAEAFF. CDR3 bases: TGTGCCAGCAGGGGAAGGAGGGCTGAAGCTTTCTTT. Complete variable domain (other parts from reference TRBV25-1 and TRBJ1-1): EADIYQTPRYLVIGTGKKITLECSQTMGHDKMYWYQQDPGMELHLIHYSYGVNSTEKGDLSSESTVSRIRTEHFPLTLESARPSHTSQYLCASRGRRAEAFFGQGTRLTVV.

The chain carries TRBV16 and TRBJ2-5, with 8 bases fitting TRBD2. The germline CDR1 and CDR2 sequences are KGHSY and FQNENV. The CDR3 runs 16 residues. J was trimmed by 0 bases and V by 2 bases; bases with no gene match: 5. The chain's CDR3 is CASSQVGGRHQETQYF. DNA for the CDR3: TGTGCCAGCAGCCAAGTCGGCGGGAGGCACCAAGAGACCCAGTACTTC.

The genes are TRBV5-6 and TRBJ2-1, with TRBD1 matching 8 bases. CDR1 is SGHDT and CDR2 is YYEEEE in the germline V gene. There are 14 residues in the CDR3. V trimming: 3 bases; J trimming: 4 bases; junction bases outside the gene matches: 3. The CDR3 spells CASSSGTGYNEQFF. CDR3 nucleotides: TGTGCCAGCAGCTCCGGGACAGGTTACAATGAGCAGTTCTTC.

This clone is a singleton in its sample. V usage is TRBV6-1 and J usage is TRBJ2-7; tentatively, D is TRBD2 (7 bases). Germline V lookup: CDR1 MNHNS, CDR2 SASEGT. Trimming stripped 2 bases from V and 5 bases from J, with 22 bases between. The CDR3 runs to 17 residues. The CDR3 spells CASSESALGGRPDEQYF. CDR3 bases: TGTGCCAGCAGTGAATCGGCCTTGGGGGGGCGCCCAGACGAGCAGTACTTC.

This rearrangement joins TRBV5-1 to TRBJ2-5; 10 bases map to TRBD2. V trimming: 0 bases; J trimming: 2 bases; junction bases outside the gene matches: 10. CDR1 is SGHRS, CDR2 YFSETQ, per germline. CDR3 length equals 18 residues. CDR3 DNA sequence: TGCGCCAGCAGCTTGGGGACTAGCGGAAGCTTGGTACAAGAGACCCAGTACTTC. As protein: CASSLGTSGSLVQETQYF.

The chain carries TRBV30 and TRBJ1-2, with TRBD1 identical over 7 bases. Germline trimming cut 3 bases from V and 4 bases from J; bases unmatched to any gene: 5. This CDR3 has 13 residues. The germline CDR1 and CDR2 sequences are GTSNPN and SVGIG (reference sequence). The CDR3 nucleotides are TGTGCCTGGAGGCCCGGACAGGTCTATGGCTACACCTTC. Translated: CAWRPGQVYGYTF.

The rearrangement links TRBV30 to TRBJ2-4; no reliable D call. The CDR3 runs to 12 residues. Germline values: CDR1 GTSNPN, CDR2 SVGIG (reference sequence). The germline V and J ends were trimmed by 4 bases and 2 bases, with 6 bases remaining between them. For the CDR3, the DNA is TGTGCCTGGATGGGCACCAAAAACATTCAGTACTTC. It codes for CAWMGTKNIQYF.